What follows describes a single TCR beta chain. Its antigen is not yet known. No per-base quality is available; no much larger clone lies one base away. Donors formed part of the validation cohort, which comprised over a hundred subjects and was distinct from the first cohort of 670 or so subjects. Libraries were constructed by the immunoSEQ multiplex PCR assay. Per the original workflow: A statistical classification framework was built for diagnosing cytomegalovirus status from the catalog of TCR beta chain sequences. What TCRdb holds here is the immuneACCESS table cut down to in-frame rearrangements. Part of the clones is not present; checked against another copy, under half of the missing clones reflect an unresolved V gene, and the others are unexplained. V, J and clone size are those of that table, while D and trimming were read from the DNA. The sample table holds 150,000 to 180,000 clones, of which 85% to 90% were seen once. The ten largest account for 2% to 2.5% of the sample.

The data belong to a study of cytomegalovirus exposure and HLA in healthy donors (dated by TCRdb to about 2017). In the study overall: According to a later analysis, the 110 or so validation repertoires were produced on the same platform as the roughly 600 repertoires of the first cohort. The aim of the study was to test whether cataloging public T cell receptors could identify signatures of past pathogen exposure. Besides the first cohort of hundreds of subjects, a separate validation cohort made up of 90 to 150 different subjects was used. High-throughput TCR immunosequencing, statistical association of individual TCRs with disease status, and machine learning were combined to predict cytomegalovirus infection status. What the study reported, not specific to this receptor: In vitro tests confirmed that a few of the cytomegalovirus-associated TCR beta chains recognize cytomegalovirus antigens. The study listed 164 TCR beta chains as associated with cytomegalovirus. Most TCR sequences were observed very rarely across donors, whereas some public TCRs were present in many individuals. In a later analysis, TCRs clustered in the first cohort were found to also tend to co-occur in the roughly 120 validation repertoires, with approximately 94% of cluster scores above 0. It was suggested by the authors that the approach could potentially be generalized to other disease states and immunological phenotypes. The classifier was reported to diagnose cytomegalovirus status with high specificity and sensitivity in both the original and validation cohorts. A later analysis lacked HLA typing for the validation cohort, so it scored co-occurrence in that cohort across all 120 or so repertoires.

The clonotype was recovered from a human donor in good health. The sample was PBMCs.

The CDR3 protein: CASSEYGAGANVLTF. At the DNA level, the sequence is TGCGCCAGCAGTGAGTACGGGGCTGGGGCCAACGTCCTGACTTTC. The sequence links TRBV10-2 to TRBJ2-6; perhaps TRBD2 is the D gene, with 5 bases matching. The germline V gene supplies CDR1 WSHSY and CDR2 SAAADI. Taken from cysteine to phenylalanine, the CDR3 has 15 residues. The DNA shown is the 45-base CDR3, in frame from base 1. Relative to germline, V is 1 base shorter and J is 2 bases shorter, with 6 bases between their ends.